The 11 T cell receptor beta chains below all came from one sample that was sequenced in a study of identical twins. TCRdb independently ran MiXCR on the 5' RACE reads; one entry per CDR3 protein. The data contain under 900,000 distinct CDR3 sequences, 15% to 20% of them singletons. These data were also filed under a second study, of T cells expressing NK-cell markers.

Material: PBMCs. The receptor source for this set is a woman under 30 in good health.

The V and J genes are TRBV12-3 or TRBV12-4 and TRBJ2-1; possible D gene TRBD2, 6 bases. The CDR3 runs to 11 residues. V was trimmed by 6 bases and J by 16 bases, leaving 16 bases between them. The CDR3 here is CASSFGSRQFF. For the CDR3, the DNA is TGTGCCAGCAGCTTCGGGAGCCGTCAATTCTTC.

This clonotype has a single count. The J gene is TRBJ1-2, the V gene TRBV7-2; D perhaps matches TRBD1 (5 bases). The CDR3 extends over 13 amino acids. Deletions cut 4 bases from V and 3 bases from J, with 9 bases between. Germline CDR1 SGHTA, CDR2 FQGNSA. CDR3 protein: CASSSMGDYGYTF. CDR3 nucleotide sequence: TGTGCCAGCAGCTCCATGGGGGACTATGGCTACACCTTC.

The chain has TRBV29-1 and TRBJ2-7; D gene ambiguous. Trimming took 5 bases from V and 3 from J, leaving 8 bases between them. Germline lookup yields CDR1 SQVTM and CDR2 ANQGSEA. This CDR3 is built from 11 residues. The CDR3 region is CSVSWGYEQYF. In DNA form, the CDR3 reads TGCAGCGTTTCTTGGGGCTACGAGCAGTACTTC.

This clonotype was seen a handful of times. The rearrangement uses TRBV11-2 and TRBJ2-6; D not resolved. The CDR3 has 15 amino acids. The germline gives CDR1 SGHAT, CDR2 FQNNGV. The V gene lost 9 bases and the J gene lost 6 bases, with 18 bases spanning the gap. CDR3 in DNA: TGTGCCAGTACTACTCGACCCGGTTCGGCCAACGTCCTGACTTTC. Encoded protein: CASTTRPGSANVLTF.

A few counts support this clonotype. The V and J genes are TRBV9 and TRBJ2-5; possibly TRBD2 for D (6 bases). The length of the CDR3 is 17 residues. Trimming stripped 4 bases from V and 2 bases from J, with 21 bases between. Germline assignment: CDR1 SGDLS and CDR2 YYNGEE. The CDR3 loop is CASSPVSRLGIQETQYF. CDR3 nucleotides: TGTGCCAGCAGCCCGGTGAGCCGACTAGGTATTCAAGAGACCCAGTACTTC.

The rearrangement uses TRBV5-1 and TRBJ2-1, with TRBD2 identical over 8 bases. The CDR3 spans 14 residues. J gave up 7 bases and V 3 bases, and 6 bases lay outside the gene matches. The germline gives CDR1 SGHRS, CDR2 YFSETQ. The CDR3: CASSSGLAQNEQFF. The CDR3 DNA is TGCGCCAGCAGCTCCGGACTAGCCCAAAATGAGCAGTTCTTC.

The sample holds a few counts of this clonotype. The rearrangement joins TRBV25-1 to TRBJ2-7; no firm D call. The CDR3 is 10 residues long. CDR1 MGHDK and CDR2 SYGVNS come from the germline V gene. V lost 3 bases and J lost 6, with 3 bases in between. The CDR3 DNA is TGTGCCAGCAGTGATTTCGAGCAGTACTTC. Translation gives CASSDFEQYF.

There are a few counts of this clonotype. V gene TRBV20-1 combines with J gene TRBJ1-6; 7 nucleotides line up with TRBD1. This CDR3 has 13 residues. J gave up 9 bases and V 0 bases, and 2 bases lay outside the gene matches. The germline V gene encodes CDR1 DFQATT and CDR2 SNEGSKA (reference sequence). CDR3 amino acids: CSARETGVSPLHF. Written as DNA, the CDR3 is TGCAGTGCTAGAGAAACAGGGGTTTCACCCCTCCACTTT.

V gene TRBV7-9 combines with J gene TRBJ1-1, with 8 bases aligning to TRBD1. The germline V gene has CDR1 SEHNR and CDR2 FQNEAQ (reference sequence). The V segment lost 5 bases and the J segment 5 bases; nucleotides outside the gene matches: 7. This CDR3 region has 14 residues. The CDR3 reads CASSPFRGRTEAFF. In DNA, the CDR3 is TGTGCCAGCAGCCCCTTCAGGGGGCGAACTGAAGCTTTCTTT.

This clonotype was seen a few times. The rearrangement joins TRBV5-5 to TRBJ2-1; 8 nucleotides match TRBD2. The length of the CDR3 is 17 residues. After removal of 1 base from V and 0 bases from J, the junction contained 6 bases not matched to a gene. Germline CDR1 reads SGHKS; CDR2 reads YYEKEE (reference sequence). The CDR3 region is CASSLWASGLSYNEQFF. The CDR3 DNA is TGTGCCAGCAGCTTGTGGGCTAGCGGGCTCTCCTACAATGAGCAGTTCTTC.

This clonotype appeared a few times. V gene TRBV9 combines with J gene TRBJ2-1, with 9 bases identical to TRBD2. The CDR3 covers 16 residues. In germline, CDR1 is SGDLS, CDR2 YYNGEE. V gave up 3 bases and J gave up 9 bases; unmatched junction bases: 13. The DNA of the CDR3 is TGTGCCAGCAGCGAAGGGACTAGCCTCGAGTTTCCTGAGCAGTTCTTC. As protein: CASSEGTSLEFPEQFF.